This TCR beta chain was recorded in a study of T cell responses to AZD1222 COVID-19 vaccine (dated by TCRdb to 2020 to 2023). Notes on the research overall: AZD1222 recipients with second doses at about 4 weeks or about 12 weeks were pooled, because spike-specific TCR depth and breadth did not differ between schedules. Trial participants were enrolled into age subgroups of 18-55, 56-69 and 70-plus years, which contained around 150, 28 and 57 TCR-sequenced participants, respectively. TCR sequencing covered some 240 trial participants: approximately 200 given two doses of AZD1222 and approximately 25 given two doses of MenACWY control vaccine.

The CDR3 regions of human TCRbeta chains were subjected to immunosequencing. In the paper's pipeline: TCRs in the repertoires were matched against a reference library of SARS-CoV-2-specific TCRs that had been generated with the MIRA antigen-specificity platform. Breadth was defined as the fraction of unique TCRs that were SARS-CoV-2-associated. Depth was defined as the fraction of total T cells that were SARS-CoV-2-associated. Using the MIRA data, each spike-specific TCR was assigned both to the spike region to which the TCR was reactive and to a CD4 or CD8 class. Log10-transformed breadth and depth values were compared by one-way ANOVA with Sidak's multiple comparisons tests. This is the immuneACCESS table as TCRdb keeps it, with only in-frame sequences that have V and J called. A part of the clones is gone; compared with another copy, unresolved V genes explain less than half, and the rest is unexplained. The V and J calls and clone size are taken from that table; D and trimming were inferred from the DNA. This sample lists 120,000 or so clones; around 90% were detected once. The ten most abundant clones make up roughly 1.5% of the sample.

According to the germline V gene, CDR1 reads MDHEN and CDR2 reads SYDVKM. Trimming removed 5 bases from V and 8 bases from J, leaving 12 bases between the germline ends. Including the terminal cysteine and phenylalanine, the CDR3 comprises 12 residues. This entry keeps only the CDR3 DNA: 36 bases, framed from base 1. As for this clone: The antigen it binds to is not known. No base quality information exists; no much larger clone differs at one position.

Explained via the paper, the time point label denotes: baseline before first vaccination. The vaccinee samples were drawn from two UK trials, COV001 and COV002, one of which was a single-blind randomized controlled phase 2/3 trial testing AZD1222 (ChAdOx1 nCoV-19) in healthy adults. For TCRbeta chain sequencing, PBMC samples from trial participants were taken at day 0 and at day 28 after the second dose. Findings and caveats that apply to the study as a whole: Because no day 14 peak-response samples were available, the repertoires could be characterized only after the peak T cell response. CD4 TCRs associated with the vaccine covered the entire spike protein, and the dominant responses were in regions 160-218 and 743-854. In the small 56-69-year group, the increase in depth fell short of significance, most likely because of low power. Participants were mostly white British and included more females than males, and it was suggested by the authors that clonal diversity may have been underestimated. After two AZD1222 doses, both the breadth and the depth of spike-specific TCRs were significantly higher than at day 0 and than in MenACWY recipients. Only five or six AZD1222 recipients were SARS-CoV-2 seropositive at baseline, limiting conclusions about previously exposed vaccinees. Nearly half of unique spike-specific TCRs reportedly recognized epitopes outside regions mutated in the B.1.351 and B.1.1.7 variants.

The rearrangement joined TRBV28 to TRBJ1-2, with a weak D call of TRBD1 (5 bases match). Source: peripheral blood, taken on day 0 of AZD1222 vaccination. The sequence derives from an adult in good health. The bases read TGTGCCAGCAGTAAAACAGGATACGGCTACACCTTC. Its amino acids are CASSKTGYGYTF.